What follows is one T cell receptor (beta chain) and its context. The antigen is unknown. The data belong to a study of Graves' ophthalmopathy and Graves' hyperthyroidism. Study results and limitations: Most clonotypes expanded in thyroid above 0.001 frequency were present in blood too.

Other autoimmune diseases, uncontrolled infections, pregnancy or lactation ruled patients out of participation. Using RNA transcripts, the TCR beta CDR3 regions were amplified. After a first-round RT-PCR with HTBI primers, a second-round multiplex PCR was run. Each CDR3 protein is one row after TCRdb ran MiXCR on the multiplex PCR reads. The sample shows roughly 500,000 distinct CDR3 sequences, approximately 15% of them seen only once. The V end was cut by 0 bases, the J end by 5 bases, with 16 bases between. This CDR3 is built from 15 residues. Germline lookup yields CDR1 SQVTM and CDR2 ANQGSEA. This chain connects TRBV29-1 to TRBJ2-5; D is possibly TRBD2 (5 bases). The sequencing input was blood. The TCR was taken from a woman aged 30 to 39 with Graves' ophthalmopathy. This CDR3 is CSVEDGFWRKETQYF. The CDR3 DNA reads TGCAGCGTTGAAGATGGATTCTGGAGGAAGGAGACCCAGTACTTC.